The 4 T cell receptor beta chains below all came from one sample that was sequenced in a study of blood T cell repertoires in COVID-19. Method: immunoSEQ multiplex PCR; TCRdb's copy keeps in-frame clones and lacks some. The table has about 230,000 clones, roughly 88% seen once. The sequenced material came from peripheral blood. Receptors were obtained from a woman aged 40 to 55 who had recovered from COVID-19.

This chain uses TRBV27 with TRBJ1-5; D may be TRBD1 (5 bases). The CDR3 has 13 residues. Trimming took off 9 bases at V and 3 bases at J, with 12 bases between the two ends. CDR1 and CDR2 from the germline V gene are MNHEY and SMNVEV (reference sequence). The CDR3 DNA reads as TGTGCCAGTGCAGACAGCTTCAATCAGCCCCAGCATTTT. Its translation: CASADSFNQPQHF.

This clone was seen once. The chain combines TRBV10-3 with TRBJ2-7; 10 bases are a match to TRBD1. The length of the CDR3 is 13 residues. V shed 11 bases and J 5 bases; nucleotides not matched to a gene: 9. CDR1 is ENHRY and CDR2 is SYGVKD in the germline V gene. CDR3: CAVTGTGADEQYF. The CDR3 region has the DNA TGTGCCGTAACCGGGACAGGGGCGGACGAGCAGTACTTC.

This rearrangement joins TRBV10-3 to TRBJ2-5; 7 positions match TRBD1. CDR3 size: 12 residues. After removal of 5 bases from V and 3 bases from J, the junction contained 0 bases not matched to a gene. CDR1 is ENHRY and CDR2 is SYGVKD in the germline V gene. CDR3 coding DNA: TGTGCCATCAGTACAGGGGAAGAGACCCAGTACTTC. Its translation is CAISTGEETQYF.

V and J are TRBV25-1 and TRBJ2-7; no clear D. The CDR3 runs to 13 residues. V was cut by 6 bases and J by 2 bases, with 11 bases left in between. The germline V gene has CDR1 MGHDK and CDR2 SYGVNS. The CDR3 DNA is TGTGCCAGCAGCTCCTGGGCGACCTACGAGCAGTACTTC. Protein: CASSSWATYEQYF.